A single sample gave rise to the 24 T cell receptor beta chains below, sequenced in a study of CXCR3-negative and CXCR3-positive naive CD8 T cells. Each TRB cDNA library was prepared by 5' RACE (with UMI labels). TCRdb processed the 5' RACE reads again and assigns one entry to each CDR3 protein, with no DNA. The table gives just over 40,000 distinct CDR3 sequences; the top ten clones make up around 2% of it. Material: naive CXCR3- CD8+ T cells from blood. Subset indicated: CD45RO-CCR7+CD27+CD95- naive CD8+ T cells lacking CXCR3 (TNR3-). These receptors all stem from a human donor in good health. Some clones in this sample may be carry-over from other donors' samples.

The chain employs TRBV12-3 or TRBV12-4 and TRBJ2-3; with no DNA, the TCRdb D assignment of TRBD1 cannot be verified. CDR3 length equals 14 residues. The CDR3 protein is CASSLGGSADTQYF.

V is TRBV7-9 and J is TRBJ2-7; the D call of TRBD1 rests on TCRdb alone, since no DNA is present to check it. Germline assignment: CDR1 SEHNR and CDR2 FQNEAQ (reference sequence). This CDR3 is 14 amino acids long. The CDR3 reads CASSLGDPYYEQYF.

CDR3 in amino acids: CSVEVSSEYEQYF. The chain carries TRBV29-1 and TRBJ2-7. The CDR3 has 13 amino acids. The germline V gene has CDR1 SQVTM and CDR2 ANQGSEA.

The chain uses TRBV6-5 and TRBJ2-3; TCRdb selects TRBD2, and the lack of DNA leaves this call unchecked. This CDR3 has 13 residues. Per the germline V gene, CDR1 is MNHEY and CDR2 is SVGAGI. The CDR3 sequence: CASSWAGGDTQYF.

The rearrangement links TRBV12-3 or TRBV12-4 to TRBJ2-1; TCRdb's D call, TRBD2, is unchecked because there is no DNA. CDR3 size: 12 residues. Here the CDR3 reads CASSLLGDEQFF.

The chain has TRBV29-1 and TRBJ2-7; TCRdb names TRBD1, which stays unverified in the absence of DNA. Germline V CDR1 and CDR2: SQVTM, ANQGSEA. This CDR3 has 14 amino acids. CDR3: CSVRKPDRGYEQYF.

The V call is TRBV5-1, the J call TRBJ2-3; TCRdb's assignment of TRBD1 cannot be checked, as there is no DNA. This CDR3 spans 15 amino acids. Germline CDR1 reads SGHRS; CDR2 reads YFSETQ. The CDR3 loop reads CASSLGQGSTDTQYF.

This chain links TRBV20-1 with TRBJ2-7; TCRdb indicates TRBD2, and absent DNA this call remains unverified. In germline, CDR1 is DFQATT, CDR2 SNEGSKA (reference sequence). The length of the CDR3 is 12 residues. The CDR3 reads CSAGDYGYEQYF.

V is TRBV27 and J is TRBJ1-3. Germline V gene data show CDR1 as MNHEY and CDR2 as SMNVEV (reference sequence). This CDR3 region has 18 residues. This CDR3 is CASSLRVAFAVSGNTIYF.

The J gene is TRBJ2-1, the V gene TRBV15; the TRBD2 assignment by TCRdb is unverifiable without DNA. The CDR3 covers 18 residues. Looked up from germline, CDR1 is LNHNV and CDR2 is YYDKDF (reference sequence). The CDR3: CATSRDPAGQSSYNEQFF.

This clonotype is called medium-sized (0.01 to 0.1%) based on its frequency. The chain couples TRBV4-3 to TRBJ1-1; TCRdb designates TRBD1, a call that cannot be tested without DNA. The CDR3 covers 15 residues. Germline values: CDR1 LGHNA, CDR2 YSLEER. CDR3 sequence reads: CASSQDRGPNTEAFF.

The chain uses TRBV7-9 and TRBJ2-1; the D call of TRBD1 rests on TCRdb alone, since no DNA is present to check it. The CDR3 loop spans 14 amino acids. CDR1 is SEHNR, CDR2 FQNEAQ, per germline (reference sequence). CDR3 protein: CASSPRDAPDEQFF.

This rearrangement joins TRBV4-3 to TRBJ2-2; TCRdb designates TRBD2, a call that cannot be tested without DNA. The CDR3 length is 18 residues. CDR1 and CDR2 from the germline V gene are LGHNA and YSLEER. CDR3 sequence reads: CASSQDSRGVLETGELFF.

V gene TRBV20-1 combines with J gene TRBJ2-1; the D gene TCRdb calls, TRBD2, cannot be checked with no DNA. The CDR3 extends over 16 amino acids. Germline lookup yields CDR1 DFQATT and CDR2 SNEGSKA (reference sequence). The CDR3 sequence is CSATAGEGSPYNEQFF.

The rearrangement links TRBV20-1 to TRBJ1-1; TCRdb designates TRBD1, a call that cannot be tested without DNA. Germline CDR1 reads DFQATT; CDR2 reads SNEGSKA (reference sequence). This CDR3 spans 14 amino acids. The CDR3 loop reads CSASGDREHTEAFF.

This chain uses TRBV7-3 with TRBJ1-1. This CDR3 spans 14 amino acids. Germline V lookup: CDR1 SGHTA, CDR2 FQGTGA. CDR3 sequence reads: CASRTTGQSTEAFF.

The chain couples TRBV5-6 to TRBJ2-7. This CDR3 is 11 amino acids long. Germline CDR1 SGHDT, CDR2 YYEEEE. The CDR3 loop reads CASSLSFEQYF.

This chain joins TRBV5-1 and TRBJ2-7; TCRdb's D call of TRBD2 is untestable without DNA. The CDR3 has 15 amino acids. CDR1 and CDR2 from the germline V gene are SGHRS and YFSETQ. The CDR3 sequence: CASSFGRGAAYEQYF.

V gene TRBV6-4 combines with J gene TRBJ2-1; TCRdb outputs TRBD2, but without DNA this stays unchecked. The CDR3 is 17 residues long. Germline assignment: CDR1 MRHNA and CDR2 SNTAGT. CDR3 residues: CASSDSGTSGGANEQFF.

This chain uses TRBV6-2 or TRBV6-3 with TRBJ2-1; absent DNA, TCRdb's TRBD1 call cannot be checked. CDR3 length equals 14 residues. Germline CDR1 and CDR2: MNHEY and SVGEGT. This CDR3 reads CASRPTGPRDEQFF.

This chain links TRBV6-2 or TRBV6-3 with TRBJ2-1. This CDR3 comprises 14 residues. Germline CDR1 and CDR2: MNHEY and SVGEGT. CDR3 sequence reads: CASSKDTAFDEQFF.

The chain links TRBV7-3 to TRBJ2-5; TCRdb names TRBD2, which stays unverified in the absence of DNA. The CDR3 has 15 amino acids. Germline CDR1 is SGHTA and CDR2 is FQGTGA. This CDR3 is CASSLGLAGGETQYF. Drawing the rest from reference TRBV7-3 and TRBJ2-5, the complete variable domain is GAGVSQTPSNKVTEKGKYVELRCDPISGHTALYWYRQSLGQGPEFLIYFQGTGAADDSGLPNDRFFAVRPEGSVSTLKIQRTERGDSAVYLCASSLGLAGGETQYFGPGTRLLVL.

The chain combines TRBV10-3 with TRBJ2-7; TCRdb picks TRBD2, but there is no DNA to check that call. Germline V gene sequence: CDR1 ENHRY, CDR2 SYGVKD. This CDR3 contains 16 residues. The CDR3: CAISELSGTSSYEQYF.

This CDR3 is CASSFSGAVNGYTF. The chain links TRBV12-3 or TRBV12-4 to TRBJ1-2; TCRdb's assignment of TRBD1 cannot be checked, as there is no DNA. CDR3 size: 14 residues.